This T cell receptor (beta chain) was documented in a study of cytomegalovirus exposure and HLA in healthy donors. General study points: The authors confirmed in vitro that a few CMV-associated chains were specific for CMV antigens. The study put some 150 TCR beta chains on its list as cytomegalovirus-associated. In a later analysis, first-cohort TCR clusters were found to tend to co-occur in the 120 validation repertoires. Per published reports, the classifier diagnosed cytomegalovirus status with high specificity and sensitivity.

Germline CDR1 MGHRA, CDR2 YSYEKL. V lost 1 base and J lost 3; bases outside the gene matches: 0. The length of the CDR3 is 13 residues. As for this clone: Its cognate antigen is unknown.

Here immunoSEQ multiplex PCR was the method, and the copy in TCRdb shows in-frame clones only, minus some. The table shows hundreds of thousands of clones, with roughly 88% occurring only once. The rearrangement links TRBV4-1 to TRBJ2-7, with 7 bases that match TRBD1. The TCR comes from a woman aged 18-35 years in good health and CMV-seronegative. Sequencing input: PBMCs. The CDR3 is CASSQGDSYEQYF. The CDR3 nucleotides are TGCGCCAGCAGCCAAGGGGACAGCTACGAGCAGTACTTC.